Listed here are 28 T cell receptor beta chains from one sample, sequenced in a study of shared clonotypes between healthy human individuals. Clones were sequenced by immunoSEQ multiplex PCR, and TCRdb holds only the in-frame ones, with some missing. The sample records fewer than 850,000 clones, 90% being singletons. Input material: memory CD8+ T cells from PBMCs. The subset is: CD45RO+ cells pooled with CCR7-negative TemRA cells. These receptors originate from a man between 18 and 35 years old in good health. Some clones in this sample may be carry-over from other donors' samples.

The chain is built from TRBV28 and TRBJ2-1; 10 bases agree with TRBD2. Per germline, CDR1 MDHEN and CDR2 SYDVKM. This CDR3 is 18 amino acids long. After removal of 3 bases from V and 7 bases from J, the junction contained 15 bases not matched to a gene. CDR3 protein: CASSLRLSGLAPGNEQFF. The CDR3 DNA reads as TGTGCCAGCAGTTTGCGGCTATCGGGACTAGCGCCGGGGAATGAGCAGTTCTTC.

The CDR3 region has the DNA TGTGCCAGCAGTTCCCGAGACGCTCAGCCCCAGCATTTT. It codes for CASSSRDAQPQHF. The V gene is TRBV27, the J gene TRBJ1-5; D is undetermined. Germline V gene sequence: CDR1 MNHEY, CDR2 SMNVEV (reference sequence). The CDR3 covers 13 residues. The germline V and J ends were trimmed by 4 bases and 6 bases, with 10 bases remaining between them.

The rearrangement uses TRBV29-1 and TRBJ2-7; D is unclear. The CDR3 spans 12 residues. Trimming pared 5 bases from V and 3 bases from J, leaving 11 bases between. Germline CDR1 is SQVTM and CDR2 is ANQGSEA. In DNA form, the CDR3 reads TGCAGCGTTCGCGAAGGTAGCTACGAGCAGTACTTC. Translated: CSVREGSYEQYF.

V and J are TRBV9 and TRBJ2-7, with D perhaps assigned TRBD1 or TRBD2 (5 bases each). Germline V CDR1 and CDR2: SGDLS, YYNGEE. V was pared by 3 bases and J by 3 bases, with 13 bases between. The CDR3 totals 14 residues. In nucleotides, the CDR3 is TGTGCCAGCAGCGGACGGGACGGACTCTACGAGCAGTACTTC. Protein product: CASSGRDGLYEQYF.

This clone appeared a single time. The V call is TRBV7-6, the J call TRBJ2-5; D gene unclear. Per the germline V gene, CDR1 is SGHVS and CDR2 is FNYEAQ. The CDR3 runs 16 residues. With 0 bases removed from V and 5 bases from J, the gap between germline ends came to 16 bases. The chain's CDR3 is CASSLATVSRQETQYF. The CDR3 DNA sequence: TGTGCCAGCAGCTTAGCCACTGTATCCCGTCAGGAGACCCAGTACTTC.

The chain is built from TRBV19 and TRBJ2-1, with D possibly called TRBD1 or TRBD2 (5 bases each). V gave up 1 base and J gave up 2 bases, with 12 bases separating them. The CDR3 loop spans 16 amino acids. The germline gives CDR1 LNHDA, CDR2 SQIVND (reference sequence). CDR3 coding DNA: TGTGCCAGTAGTATAGCTCGGGGCGCCGCCTACAATGAGCAGTTCTTC. Translating it yields CASSIARGAAYNEQFF. Using reference TRBV19 and TRBJ2-1 for the parts outside the CDR3, the full variable domain is DGGITQSPKYLFRKEGQNVTLSCEQNLNHDAMYWYRQDPGQGLRLIYYSQIVNDFQKGDIAEGYSVSREKKESFPLTVTSAQKNPTAFYLCASSIARGAAYNEQFFGPGTRLTVL.

Only a few counts were recorded for this clone. The chain is built from TRBV6-6 and TRBJ2-5; tentative D call: TRBD2 (5 bases). Between the trimmed V and J ends, which lost 6 bases and 5 bases, there was a span of 16 bases. CDR1 is MNHNY and CDR2 is SVGAGI in the germline V gene (reference sequence). The CDR3 sequence is 14 residues long. The CDR3 region is CASSRLGVRETQYF. The CDR3 DNA follows: TGTGCCAGCAGCCGCCTCGGGGTGAGGGAGACCCAGTACTTC.

V usage is TRBV30 and J usage is TRBJ2-5; 8 bases map to TRBD2. The CDR3 runs 15 residues. Germline CDR1 reads GTSNPN; CDR2 reads SVGIG (reference sequence). The ends lost 0 bases at V and 5 bases at J; junction bases unmatched: 8. The CDR3 loop is CAWSVSSGSGETQYF. The CDR3 DNA reads TGTGCCTGGAGTGTATCCAGCGGGAGTGGGGAGACCCAGTACTTC. Full variable domain (missing parts from reference TRBV30 and TRBJ2-5): SQTIHQWPATLVQPVGSPLSLECTVEGTSNPNLYWYRQAAGRGLQLLFYSVGIGQISSEVPQNLSASRPQDRQFILSSKKLLLSDSGFYLCAWSVSSGSGETQYFGPGTRLLVL.

This sequence joins TRBV19 and TRBJ1-3, with D perhaps matching TRBD1 (5 bases). This CDR3 spans 20 amino acids. Germline values: CDR1 LNHDA, CDR2 SQIVND (reference sequence). The V and J ends lost 3 bases and 1 base respectively, with 25 bases between them. In nucleotides, the CDR3 is TGTGCCAGTAGTATGGGCGTCAGGGTGTTAGGAAATCCGTCTGGAAACACCATATATTTT. Translating it yields CASSMGVRVLGNPSGNTIYF.

This clone was counted once. J is TRBJ2-7 and V is TRBV6-1; TRBD1 matches 9 bases. Germline lookup yields CDR1 MNHNS and CDR2 SASEGT. This CDR3 has 15 residues. With 5 bases clipped from V and 5 bases from J, the junction kept 10 bases outside the gene matches. The CDR3 is CASSTLPGQGNEQYF. CDR3 DNA: TGTGCCAGCAGTACTCTGCCGGGACAGGGAAACGAGCAGTACTTC.

The chain carries TRBV6-1 and TRBJ2-7, with TRBD2 matching 11 bases. Germline loops: CDR1 MNHNS, CDR2 SASEGT. J gave up 5 bases and V 3 bases, and 6 bases lay outside the gene matches. The CDR3 is 15 amino acids. The CDR3 is CASSDLGTSGDEQYF. In nucleotides, the CDR3 is TGTGCCAGCAGTGATCTAGGGACTAGCGGCGACGAGCAGTACTTC.

The rearrangement uses TRBV11-2 and TRBJ2-7, with TRBD2 identical over 9 bases. The CDR3 consists of 14 residues. Germline V gene lookup returns CDR1 SGHAT and CDR2 FQNNGV. With 5 bases clipped from V and 4 bases from J, the junction kept 6 bases outside the gene matches. The CDR3: CASSTSSGSYEQYF. CDR3 nucleotide sequence: TGTGCCAGCAGCACGAGTAGCGGGAGTTACGAGCAGTACTTC.

This clone was observed a single time. J is TRBJ2-1 and V is TRBV4-1, with D possibly matching TRBD1 (5 bases). Per the germline V gene, CDR1 is MGHRA and CDR2 is YSYEKL. The CDR3 extends over 11 amino acids. V gave up 5 bases and J gave up 10 bases, with 9 bases separating them. CDR3 nucleotide sequence: TGCGCCAGCAGCTGGACAAACGAGCAGTTCTTC. Translated: CASSWTNEQFF.

The chain recombines TRBV6-4 with TRBJ2-1; 10 bases map to TRBD2. This CDR3 has 17 amino acids. Losses at the gene ends were 9 bases for V and 8 bases for J; bases not matched to a gene: 19. The germline CDR1 and CDR2 sequences are MRHNA and SNTAGT. CDR3 residues: CASAPGVAGGSGDEQFF. CDR3 sequence (DNA): TGTGCCAGTGCCCCCGGGGTAGCGGGAGGCTCTGGGGATGAGCAGTTCTTC.

The chain is built from TRBV7-7 and TRBJ2-7; D could derive from TRBD1 or TRBD2 (5 bases each). Germline V gene data show CDR1 as SSHAT and CDR2 as FNYEAQ (reference sequence). The CDR3 covers 16 residues. Trimming stripped 1 base from V and 0 bases from J, with 13 bases between. The CDR3 coding sequence is TGTGCCAGCAGCTTAGGCCCCGGGACGGACTCCTACGAGCAGTACTTC. It specifies CASSLGPGTDSYEQYF.

This clone was counted only a few times. Additional DNA sequences in this sample encode the identical CDR3. The rearrangement uses TRBV9 and TRBJ2-2; D unresolved. Per germline, CDR1 SGDLS and CDR2 YYNGEE. V was pared by 4 bases and J by 0 bases, with 1 base between. CDR3 length equals 12 residues. CDR3 sequence reads: CASSSNTGELFF. The DNA of the CDR3 is TGTGCCAGCAGCTCGAACACCGGGGAGCTGTTTTTT.

J is TRBJ1-3 and V is TRBV6-5; no firm D call. CDR3 length equals 14 residues. Trimming removed 2 bases from V and 0 bases from J, with 5 bases in between. Germline values: CDR1 MNHEY, CDR2 SVGAGI. The CDR3 nucleotides read TGTGCCAGCAGTTACGGCGTCTCTGGAAACACCATATATTTT. It is translated as CASSYGVSGNTIYF.

This chain joins TRBV27 and TRBJ1-2, with no clear D. This CDR3 comprises 13 residues. V gave up 4 bases and J gave up 4 bases, with 10 bases separating them. Per the germline V gene, CDR1 is MNHEY and CDR2 is SMNVEV (reference sequence). The CDR3: CASSYTPLYGYTF. CDR3 coding DNA: TGTGCCAGCAGTTATACCCCCCTCTATGGCTACACCTTC.

Turning to this clone: This probably arose from a read error, given a far larger clone one base away. The chain recombines TRBV9 with TRBJ2-1; D is unresolved. V gave up 0 bases and J gave up 8 bases, with 6 bases separating them. The germline gives CDR1 SGDLS, CDR2 YYNGEE. The length of the CDR3 is 12 residues. This chain's CDR3 is CASSVGSDEQFF. CDR3 nucleotides: TGTGCCAGCAGCGTAGGCTCGGATGAGCAGTTCTTC.

The genes are TRBV14 and TRBJ1-2; D unclear. This CDR3 is 12 amino acids long. CDR1 SGHDN and CDR2 FVKESK come from the germline V gene. V lost 2 bases, J lost 7 bases, and 8 bases lay in between. CDR3 sequence (DNA): TGTGCCAGCAGCCAAACCCGGGTTGGCTACACCTTC. Translation gives CASSQTRVGYTF.

The rearrangement uses TRBV18 and TRBJ1-1; TRBD1 is a possible D gene (6 bases). Trimming shortened V by 3 bases and J by 1 base, and 18 bases separated the two germline ends. CDR1 and CDR2 from the germline V gene are KGHSH and LQKENI. The CDR3 has 17 amino acids. The DNA of the CDR3 is TGTGCCAGCTCACCCCCGGGACACGGAGTTGGGAACACTGAAGCTTTCTTT. Translating gives CASSPPGHGVGNTEAFF.

The rearrangement joins TRBV19 to TRBJ2-1; 8 bases are shared with TRBD2. The V gene end was trimmed by 5 bases and the J gene end by 4 bases; junction bases not matched to a gene: 10. This CDR3 spans 16 amino acids. Germline CDR1 reads LNHDA; CDR2 reads SQIVND (reference sequence). CDR3 sequence reads: CASSPAGVAGYNEQFF. The CDR3 DNA reads as TGTGCCAGTAGTCCCGCCGGGGTAGCGGGATACAATGAGCAGTTCTTC.

The chain carries TRBV28 and TRBJ2-4; D is ambiguous. V was trimmed by 5 bases and J by 0 bases, leaving 14 bases between them. This CDR3 is built from 16 residues. Germline lookup yields CDR1 MDHEN and CDR2 SYDVKM. The CDR3 is CASSPTATGAKNIQYF. CDR3 nucleotides: TGTGCCAGCAGTCCTACAGCGACGGGAGCCAAAAACATTCAGTACTTC.

This rearrangement joins TRBV28 to TRBJ2-3, with TRBD2 identical over 8 bases. CDR3 length: 16 amino acids. In germline, CDR1 is MDHEN, CDR2 SYDVKM. Trimming at V came to 5 bases and at J to 6 bases, leaving 13 bases not matched to a gene. The CDR3 DNA is TGTGCCAGCAGTCTAGGGACCGGGACTAGTTGGGATACGCAGTATTTT. It specifies CASSLGTGTSWDTQYF.

The chain links TRBV19 to TRBJ2-1; maybe TRBD2 (5 bases). Trimming shortened V by 3 bases and J by 4 bases, and 13 bases separated the two germline ends. Germline CDR1 is LNHDA and CDR2 is SQIVND (reference sequence). This CDR3 is built from 15 residues. For the CDR3, the DNA is TGTGCCAGTAGTATCCCTTTCAGGACTTACAATGAGCAGTTCTTC. This gives the protein CASSIPFRTYNEQFF.

This chain joins TRBV7-6 and TRBJ2-2, with 8 bases fitting TRBD2. Germline V lookup: CDR1 SGHVS, CDR2 FNYEAQ. The CDR3 covers 17 residues. V shed 2 bases, J shed 7 bases, and the junction held 12 bases outside the gene matches. CDR3 in DNA: TGTGCCAGCAGCTTAACCACCGGGGGGGCGGTCGGCGGGGAGCTGTTTTTT. This codes for CASSLTTGGAVGGELFF. Variable domain in full (rest from reference TRBV7-6 and TRBJ2-2): GAGVSQSPRYKVTKRGQDVALRCDPISGHVSLYWYRQALGQGPEFLTYFNYEAQQDKSGLPNDRFSAERPEGSISTLTIQRTEQRDSAMYRCASSLTTGGAVGGELFFGEGSRLTVL.

This clone has just one count. V is TRBV14 and J is TRBJ1-1, with TRBD1 matching 7 bases. Germline-derived CDR1 and CDR2 are SGHDN and FVKESK. CDR3 size: 15 residues. V gave up 4 bases and J gave up 7 bases; unmatched junction bases: 12. CDR3 DNA: TGTGCCAGCAGCCGCACCAGGTCAGGACAGGTTGAAGCTTTCTTT. Protein sequence: CASSRTRSGQVEAFF.

The genes are TRBV4-2 and TRBJ2-7; TRBD1 matches 7 bases. Trimming removed 0 bases from V and 2 bases from J; junction bases left unmatched: 7. Looked up from germline, CDR1 is LGHNA and CDR2 is YNFKEQ. The CDR3 has 16 residues. CDR3 sequence reads: CASSQDRAGGTYEQYF. As DNA, the CDR3 is TGTGCCAGCAGCCAAGACCGGGCAGGGGGAACCTACGAGCAGTACTTC.